Following are 18 T cell receptor beta chains from one sample sequenced in a study of Ad26.COV2.S vaccination and SARS-CoV-2 variants. Treatment meaning: about 20 received Ad26.COV2.S at low or high dose, single or two shots; several received placebo; per-sample allocation not given. Samples analyzed were those drawn on day 63 after the first vaccine or placebo injection. Data came from immunoSEQ multiplex PCR; TCRdb stores just in-frame clones and leaves some out. Of some 370,000 clones in the sample, around 82% are singletons; the top ten hold around 7.4%. Specimen: peripheral blood, collected in a trial of Ad26.COV2.S vaccine versus placebo. Receptor source: a person aged 18 to 65 who received the Ad26.COV2.S COVID-19 vaccine or a placebo.

V usage is TRBV4-1 and J usage is TRBJ2-7; possible D gene TRBD2, 5 bases. CDR1 and CDR2 (germline): MGHRA, YSYEKL. This CDR3 has 15 residues. V lost 4 bases to trimming and J lost 9 bases, with 22 bases between them. The DNA for the CDR3 is TGCGCCAGCAGCCCCCTTTCCACGAGGGTGCCTGTGCAGTACTTC. This sequence encodes CASSPLSTRVPVQYF.

The chain is built from TRBV20-1 and TRBJ1-3; D call uncertain. V lost 0 bases to trimming and J lost 5 bases, with 2 bases between them. This CDR3 comprises 11 residues. Germline V gives CDR1 DFQATT, CDR2 SNEGSKA (reference sequence). CDR3 bases: TGCAGTGCTAGAGACAGAAACACCATATATTTT. Protein sequence: CSARDRNTIYF.

The chain couples TRBV7-9 to TRBJ2-1; TRBD2 matches 14 bases. This CDR3 has 16 amino acids. Germline CDR1 is SEHNR and CDR2 is FQNEAQ (reference sequence). Trimming at V came to 5 bases and at J to 6 bases, leaving 6 bases not matched to a gene. The CDR3: CASSLRLAGGSNEQFF. DNA for the CDR3: TGTGCCAGCAGCCTGCGACTAGCGGGAGGGAGCAATGAGCAGTTCTTC.

V usage is TRBV19 and J usage is TRBJ1-4, with D perhaps matching TRBD1 (6 bases). CDR3 length: 12 residues. Germline V gene lookup returns CDR1 LNHDA and CDR2 SQIVND (reference sequence). Trimming cost V 8 bases and J 3 bases, with 7 bases left between them. CDR3 in DNA: TGTGCCAGTCAGGGGCCTAATGAAAAACTGTTTTTT. Amino acids: CASQGPNEKLFF.

V and J are TRBV4-3 and TRBJ1-6; weak D call: TRBD1 (5 bases). Germline V gives CDR1 LGHNA, CDR2 YSLEER. V dropped 3 bases and J dropped 7 bases, with 13 bases sitting between them. The CDR3 has 15 amino acids. CDR3 in amino acids: CASSQGGVLNSPLHF. The CDR3 DNA follows: TGCGCCAGCAGCCAGGGGGGGGTGTTGAATTCACCCCTCCACTTT.

The chain is built from TRBV9 and TRBJ2-1; the match to TRBD2 covers 13 bases. This CDR3 contains 15 residues. The germline gives CDR1 SGDLS, CDR2 YYNGEE. With 4 bases clipped from V and 9 bases from J, the junction kept 7 bases outside the gene matches. CDR3 in DNA: TGTGCCAGCAGCCCCGGACTAGCGGGAGCTGGTGAGCAGTTCTTC. Protein: CASSPGLAGAGEQFF. The full variable domain, rest sourced from reference TRBV9 and TRBJ2-1, is DSGVTQTPKHLITATGQRVTLRCSPRSGDLSVYWYQQSLDQGLQFLIQYYNGEERAKGNILERFSAQQFPDLHSELNLSSLELGDSALYFCASSPGLAGAGEQFFGPGTRLTVL.

CDR3 sequence: CASSLYGGYNSPLHF. The CDR3 DNA is TGTGCCAGCAGTTTATACGGGGGTTATAATTCACCCCTCCACTTT. This chain connects TRBV27 to TRBJ1-6; possible D gene TRBD1, 5 bases. V lost 1 base and J 4 bases, leaving 8 bases between the germline ends. The CDR3 consists of 15 residues. Germline V lookup: CDR1 MNHEY, CDR2 SMNVEV (reference sequence).

The V gene is TRBV19, the J gene TRBJ1-5; the D gene is possibly TRBD1 (5 bases). Trimming pared 7 bases from V and 0 bases from J, leaving 13 bases between. There are 15 residues in the CDR3. Germline loops: CDR1 LNHDA, CDR2 SQIVND (reference sequence). CDR3 bases: TGTGCCAGTACCTCGACAGTATATAGCAATCAGCCCCAGCATTTT. Amino acids: CASTSTVYSNQPQHF.

This clone was seen ten or more times. The chain combines TRBV12-5 with TRBJ1-5; the D is unclear. Looked up from germline, CDR1 is LGHNT and CDR2 is FRNRAP. The CDR3 contains 13 residues. Between the trimmed V and J ends, which lost 5 bases and 3 bases, there was a span of 8 bases. This CDR3 is CASGPSFNQPQHF. The CDR3 DNA follows: TGTGCTAGTGGTCCTTCCTTCAATCAGCCCCAGCATTTT. Based on the CDR3 plus reference TRBV12-5 and TRBJ1-5, the full variable domain is DARVTQTPRHKVTEMGQEVTMRCQPILGHNTVFWYRQTMMQGLELLAYFRNRAPLDDSGMPKDRFSAEMPDATLATLKIQPSEPRDSAVYFCASGPSFNQPQHFGDGTRLSIL.

The rearrangement joins TRBV10-1 to TRBJ2-1, with 8 nucleotides matching TRBD2. The V and J ends lost 2 bases and 9 bases, in that order; junction bases with no gene match: 12. CDR1 WNHNN and CDR2 SYGVQD come from the germline V gene (reference sequence). The CDR3 has 16 amino acids. The CDR3 here is CASSELVGGRRGEQFF. The CDR3 DNA reads as TGCGCCAGCAGTGAGCTCGTTGGCGGGAGGAGGGGTGAGCAGTTCTTC.

The rearrangement joins TRBV4-1 to TRBJ1-2; D might be TRBD1 (6 bases). This CDR3 has 20 amino acids. From germline, CDR1 is MGHRA and CDR2 YSYEKL. The germline V and J ends were trimmed by 1 base and 0 bases, with 24 bases remaining between them. CDR3 loop: CASSQVISVGQWGANYGYTF. The CDR3 region has the DNA TGCGCCAGCAGCCAAGTTATATCCGTAGGACAGTGGGGAGCTAACTATGGCTACACCTTC.

The chain carries TRBV7-2 and TRBJ2-3; D not certain. In germline, CDR1 is SGHTA, CDR2 FQGNSA. This CDR3 contains 12 residues. Trimming removed 3 bases at V and 9 bases at J, with 10 bases between. Here the CDR3 reads CASSLEKATQYF. CDR3 DNA sequence: TGTGCCAGCAGCTTGGAGAAAGCGACGCAGTATTTT.

The chain combines TRBV10-1 with TRBJ1-3; D not resolved. The CDR3 contains 16 residues. The V gene lost 0 bases and the J gene lost 2 bases, with 11 bases spanning the gap. From germline, CDR1 is WNHNN and CDR2 SYGVQD (reference sequence). CDR3 sequence (DNA): TGCGCCAGCAGTGAGTCGGGAACAGTAGCTGGAAACACCATATATTTT. Translated, it gives CASSESGTVAGNTIYF.

The chain couples TRBV27 to TRBJ2-2; D ambiguous. The V end lost 6 bases, the J end lost 4 bases, and 12 bases lay between the germline ends. CDR3 length: 14 residues. CDR1 and CDR2 from the germline V gene are MNHEY and SMNVEV (reference sequence). The CDR3 coding sequence is TGTGCCAGCAGGGAGAAACAGATCACCGGGGAGCTGTTTTTT. Its protein product is CASREKQITGELFF.

J is TRBJ2-7 and V is TRBV6-1, with 11 bases matching TRBD2. The CDR3 spans 15 residues. Germline V lookup: CDR1 MNHNS, CDR2 SASEGT. With 5 bases clipped from V and 2 bases from J, the junction kept 5 bases outside the gene matches. DNA for the CDR3: TGTGCCAGCAGTAAGGGACTAGCGGAACCCTACGAGCAGTACTTC. As protein: CASSKGLAEPYEQYF.

The rearrangement uses TRBV2 and TRBJ1-6; tentatively, D is TRBD1 (5 bases). The germline V gene has CDR1 SNHLY and CDR2 FYNNEI. There are 16 residues in the CDR3. V was trimmed by 8 bases and J by 5 bases, leaving 19 bases between them. The CDR3 nucleotides are TGTGCCAGCGAACTCACGGGGCGGATCAATAATTCACCCCTCCACTTT. It encodes CASELTGRINNSPLHF.

J is TRBJ1-4 and V is TRBV6-5; 7 bases map to TRBD1. CDR1 MNHEY and CDR2 SVGAGI come from the germline V gene. The CDR3 length is 13 residues. V was pared by 5 bases and J by 6 bases, with 3 bases of the junction left unmatched. For the CDR3, the DNA is TGTGCCAGCAGTACAGGGGTGGATGAAAAACTGTTTTTT. It specifies CASSTGVDEKLFF.

As DNA, the CDR3 is TGTGCCAGCAGTTCAGGGGTTACTGGCTACACCTTC. Translated: CASSSGVTGYTF. The chain employs TRBV12-3 or TRBV12-4 and TRBJ1-2, with D perhaps matching TRBD1 (6 bases). CDR3 length equals 12 residues. Between the trimmed V and J ends, which lost 4 bases and 7 bases, there was a span of 10 bases.